This TCR beta chain is drawn from a study of T cells in Graves' hyperthyroidism and ophthalmopathy. Findings and limits, study-wide: Also found in blood were most expanded thyroid clonotypes above 0.001. Ophthalmopathy stood apart from stable hyperthyroidism in a 13 V-J model.

Authors of the study amplified TCR beta CDR3 regions from RNA transcripts. Initially, a first-round RT-PCR of the TCR CDR3 employed the HTBI primer set. TCRdb re-analysed the multiplex PCR reads in MiXCR, keeping a single row per CDR3 protein. The table shows hundreds of thousands of distinct CDR3 sequences, with less than 45% occurring only once. Patients were excluded because of uncontrolled infection, other autoimmune disease, pregnancy or lactation. Thyroid ultrasound and orbital computed tomography, with clinical symptoms and serum thyroxine and TRAb, informed diagnoses. On this clonotype: The antigen is not known.

The germline gives CDR1 SGHAT, CDR2 FQDESV (reference sequence). The CDR3 is 15 residues long. V gave up 1 base and J gave up 1 base, with 11 bases separating them. The TCR was taken from an adult man with Graves' disease, either hyperthyroidism or ophthalmopathy (not recorded which). This chain links TRBV11-1 with TRBJ2-7; D possibly corresponds to TRBD2 (6 bases). Material: peripheral blood or thyroid tissue (not recorded which). CDR3 DNA: TGTGCCAGCAGCTTAGTGGAGGGGACGTCCTACGAGCAGTACTTC. Protein sequence: CASSLVEGTSYEQYF.